This T cell receptor (beta chain) was obtained from a study of T cells in Graves' hyperthyroidism and ophthalmopathy. General observations from the study: In the blood, most expanded thyroid clonotypes above 0.001 appeared as well. The model identified upcoming ophthalmopathy a median around 7.1 months ahead of onset. Classification by a 13 V-J model distinguished ophthalmopathy from stable hyperthyroidism.

RNA transcripts served as the template for amplifying TCR beta CDR3 regions. TCR CDR3 underwent first-round RT-PCR with the HTBI primer set. TCRdb redid the calling of the multiplex PCR reads with MiXCR, one entry per CDR3 protein. The table lists over 650,000 distinct CDR3 sequences, 45% of them singletons. Turning to this clonotype: Its antigen remains unknown.

The CDR3 sequence is 15 residues long. Trimming took 5 bases from V and 2 from J, leaving 10 bases between them. The germline gives CDR1 SGHVS, CDR2 FQNEAQ. Sequenced input: peripheral blood or thyroid tissue (not recorded which). The V gene is TRBV7-8, the J gene TRBJ2-6, with a possible D match to TRBD1 (5 bases). The TCR comes from an adult man with Graves' disease, either hyperthyroidism or ophthalmopathy (not recorded which). The chain's CDR3 is CASSLRQPGANVLTF. The CDR3 coding sequence is TGTGCCAGCAGCCTTAGACAGCCTGGGGCCAACGTCCTGACTTTC.